The subject of this entry is one T cell receptor (beta chain). This entry comes from a study of blood T cell repertoires in COVID-19. In the original processing: Counts of nucleated cells, estimated from reference gene primer amplification, were obtained. Profiling relied on immunoSEQ multiplex PCR, and the TCRdb table lists in-frame clones only, not all of them. The DNA gave D and trimming, while V, J and clone size come from that table. Found here are about 210,000 clones, about nine tenths of them singletons; the top ten hold 7% to 9%. Germline values: CDR1 SNHLY, CDR2 FYNNEI. Trimming cost V 3 bases and J 2 bases, with 11 bases left between them. CDR3 size: 15 residues.

The chain is built from TRBV2 and TRBJ2-1, with D uncertain. Sequenced sample: PBMCs or T cells enriched from blood (not recorded which). This clonotype was sampled from a man under 40 in a cohort exposed to, infected with or recovered from COVID-19 (not recorded which). The CDR3 here is CASSDGQGAYNEQFF. The CDR3 DNA follows: TGTGCCAGCAGTGACGGCCAAGGAGCCTACAATGAGCAGTTCTTC.